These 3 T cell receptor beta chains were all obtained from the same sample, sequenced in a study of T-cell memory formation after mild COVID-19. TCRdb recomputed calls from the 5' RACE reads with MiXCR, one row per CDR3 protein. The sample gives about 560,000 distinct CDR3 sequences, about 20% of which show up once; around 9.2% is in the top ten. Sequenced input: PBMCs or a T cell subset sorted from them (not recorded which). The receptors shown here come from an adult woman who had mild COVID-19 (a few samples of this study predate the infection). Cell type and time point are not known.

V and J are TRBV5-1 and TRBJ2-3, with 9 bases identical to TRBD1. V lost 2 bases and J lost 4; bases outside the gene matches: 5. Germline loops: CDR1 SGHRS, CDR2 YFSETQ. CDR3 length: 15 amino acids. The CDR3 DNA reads TGCGCCAGCAGCTTTCCGGGACAGGGCGCAGATACGCAGTATTTT. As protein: CASSFPGQGADTQYF. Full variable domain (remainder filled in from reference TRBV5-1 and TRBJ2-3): KAGVTQTPRYLIKTRGQQVTLSCSPISGHRSVSWYQQTPGQGLQFLFEYFSETQRNKGNFPGRFSGRQFSNSRSEMNVSTLELGDSALYLCASSFPGQGADTQYFGPGTRLTVL.

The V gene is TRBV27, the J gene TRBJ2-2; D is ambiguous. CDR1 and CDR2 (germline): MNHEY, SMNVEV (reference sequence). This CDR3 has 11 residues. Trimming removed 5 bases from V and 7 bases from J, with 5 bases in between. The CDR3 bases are TGTGCCAGCAGTGGCTACGGGGAGCTGTTTTTT. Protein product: CASSGYGELFF.

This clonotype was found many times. CDR3 region: CASSSQGIGYEQYF. The CDR3 DNA sequence: TGTGCCAGCAGTTCACAGGGGATCGGCTACGAGCAGTACTTC. The V call is TRBV27, the J call TRBJ2-7; 7 bases are shared with TRBD1. Germline CDR1 reads MNHEY; CDR2 reads SMNVEV (reference sequence). The V segment lost 4 bases and the J segment 3 bases; nucleotides outside the gene matches: 6. The CDR3 is 14 amino acids.